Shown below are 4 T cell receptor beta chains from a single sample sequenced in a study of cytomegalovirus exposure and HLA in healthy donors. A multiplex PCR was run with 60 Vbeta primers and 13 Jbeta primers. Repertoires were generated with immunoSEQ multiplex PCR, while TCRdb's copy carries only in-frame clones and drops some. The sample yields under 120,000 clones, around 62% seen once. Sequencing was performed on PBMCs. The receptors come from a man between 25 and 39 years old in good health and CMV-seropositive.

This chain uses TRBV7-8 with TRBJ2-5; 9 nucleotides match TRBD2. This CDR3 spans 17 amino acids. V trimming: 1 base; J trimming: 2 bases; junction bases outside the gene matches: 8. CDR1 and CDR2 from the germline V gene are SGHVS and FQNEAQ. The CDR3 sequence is CASSLGWASGAQETQYF. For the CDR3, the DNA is TGTGCCAGCAGCTTAGGGTGGGCTAGCGGGGCTCAAGAGACCCAGTACTTC.

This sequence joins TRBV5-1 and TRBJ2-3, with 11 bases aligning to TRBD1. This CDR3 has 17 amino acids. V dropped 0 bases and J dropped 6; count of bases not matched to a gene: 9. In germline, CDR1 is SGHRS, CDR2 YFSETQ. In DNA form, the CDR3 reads TGCGCCAGCAGCTTGGCCAATGGACAGGGGGCATCTGATACGCAGTATTTT. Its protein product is CASSLANGQGASDTQYF.

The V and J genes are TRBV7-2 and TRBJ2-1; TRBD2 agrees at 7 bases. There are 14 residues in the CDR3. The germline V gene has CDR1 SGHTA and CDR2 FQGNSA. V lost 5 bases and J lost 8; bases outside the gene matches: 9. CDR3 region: CASSLTQTSYEQFF. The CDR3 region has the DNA TGTGCCAGCAGCCTGACTCAGACTAGCTATGAGCAGTTCTTC.

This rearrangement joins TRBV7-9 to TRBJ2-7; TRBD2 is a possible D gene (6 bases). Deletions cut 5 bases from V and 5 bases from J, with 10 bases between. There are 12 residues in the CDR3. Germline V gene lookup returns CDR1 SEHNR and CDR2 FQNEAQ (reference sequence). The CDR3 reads CASSLSSDEQYF. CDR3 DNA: TGTGCCAGCAGCCTCTCTAGCGACGAGCAGTACTTC. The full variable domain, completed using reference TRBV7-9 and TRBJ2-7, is DTGVSQNPRHKITKRGQNVTFRCDPISEHNRLYWYRQTLGQGPEFLTYFQNEAQLEKSRLLSDRFSAERPKGSFSTLEIQRTEQGDSAMYLCASSLSSDEQYFGPGTRLTVT.